The source of this T cell receptor (beta chain) is a study of shared clonotypes between healthy human individuals. In its sample, this clone was seen once. The CDR3 is 12 residues long. Trimming took off 2 bases at V and 6 bases at J, with 9 bases between the two ends. CDR1 SGHKS and CDR2 YYEKEE come from the germline V gene (reference sequence). The authors distributed each subset's genomic DNA evenly over several immunoSEQ plates. TCRdb keeps only in-frame clones here, not all; method: immunoSEQ multiplex PCR. Among 2 million to 2.5 million clones, 85% to 95% were seen once, and the ten largest hold about 0.37%.

This clonotype originated in a man in his late teens or twenties in good health. Some clones in this sample may be carry-over from other donors' samples. Sequencing used naive CD4+ T cells from PBMCs. Subset described: CD45RA+ positively selected. This rearrangement joins TRBV5-5 to TRBJ2-7, with D hard to call. CDR3 sequence: CASSLRYGEQYF. The CDR3 DNA sequence: TGTGCCAGCAGCTTACGTTATGGCGAGCAGTACTTC.